These 11 T cell receptor beta chains were sequenced from one sample in a study of T cells in Graves' hyperthyroidism and ophthalmopathy. Amplified TCR beta CDR3 regions derived from RNA transcripts. When the TCR CDR3 underwent first-round RT-PCR, the HTBI primer set was used. TCRdb ran MiXCR on the multiplex PCR reads and lists one entry per CDR3 protein. The sample yields more than 600,000 distinct CDR3 sequences, around 17% seen once. Sequencing input: blood. The receptors derive from a man between 18 and 35 years old with Graves' hyperthyroidism.

This clonotype has at least ten counts. The chain links TRBV3-1 to TRBJ2-1; D is possibly TRBD1 (5 bases). Per germline, CDR1 LGHDT and CDR2 YNNKEL (reference sequence). This CDR3 contains 16 residues. V was trimmed by 4 bases and J by 0 bases, leaving 13 bases between them. The CDR3 loop reads CASSLMTASSYNEQFF. The CDR3 DNA reads as TGTGCCAGCAGCCTTATGACAGCGAGCTCCTACAATGAGCAGTTCTTC.

This clonotype was recorded many times. The chain uses TRBV20-1 and TRBJ2-1; 11 bases are shared with TRBD2. The CDR3 runs to 15 residues. Germline CDR1 reads DFQATT; CDR2 reads SNEGSKA (reference sequence). Losses at the gene ends were 0 bases for V and 3 bases for J; bases not matched to a gene: 1. CDR3 coding DNA: TGCAGTGCTAGAGACCTAGCGGGAGGCTACAATGAGCAGTTCTTC. It codes for CSARDLAGGYNEQFF.

This clonotype was counted at least ten times. The chain carries TRBV12-3 or TRBV12-4 and TRBJ2-3; unclear D gene. Trimming cost V 6 bases and J 3 bases, with 13 bases left between them. This CDR3 contains 14 residues. Here the CDR3 reads CASSNTVQTDTQYF. The DNA for the CDR3 is TGTGCCAGCAGCAACACGGTTCAGACAGATACGCAGTATTTT.

This clonotype was observed many times. The chain has TRBV20-1 and TRBJ2-4, with TRBD2 matching 7 bases. The CDR3 runs 14 residues. The J segment lost 4 bases and the V segment lost 0 bases, leaving 3 bases of the junction unmatched. CDR1 is DFQATT and CDR2 is SNEGSKA in the germline V gene (reference sequence). The CDR3: CSARERRGKNIQYF. The CDR3 bases are TGCAGTGCTAGAGAAAGGCGGGGGAAAAACATTCAGTACTTC.

In this sample, this clonotype turned up many times. V usage is TRBV2 and J usage is TRBJ2-3; 9 nucleotides agree with TRBD2. In germline, CDR1 is SNHLY, CDR2 FYNNEI. The CDR3 covers 17 residues. V lost 3 bases and J lost 2; bases outside the gene matches: 9. The CDR3 DNA sequence: TGTGCCAGCAGTGAGGCTGGGCTAGCGGGACTCACAGATACGCAGTATTTT. This sequence encodes CASSEAGLAGLTDTQYF.

This clonotype has ten or more counts. CDR3 residues: CAISAAGTGNEKLFF. CDR3 coding DNA: TGTGCCATCAGTGCTGCCGGGACAGGGAATGAAAAACTGTTTTTT. The rearrangement links TRBV10-3 to TRBJ1-4; TRBD1 matches at 9 bases. Germline CDR1 is ENHRY and CDR2 is SYGVKD. This CDR3 is built from 15 residues. Trimming at V came to 4 bases and at J to 5 bases, leaving 5 bases not matched to a gene.

The rearrangement joins TRBV12-3 or TRBV12-4 to TRBJ2-5; 8 bases line up with TRBD1. Trimming removed 6 bases from V and 4 bases from J; junction bases left unmatched: 13. The CDR3 sequence is 16 residues long. CDR3 DNA sequence: TGTGCCAGCAGCTCACGTCGGACAGGGAGCCGAGAGACCCAGTACTTC. Its translation is CASSSRRTGSRETQYF.

This clonotype was seen many times. The J gene is TRBJ1-1, the V gene TRBV28, with no clear D. Germline CDR1 reads MDHEN; CDR2 reads SYDVKM. The CDR3 consists of 11 residues. The germline V and J ends were trimmed by 7 bases and 9 bases, with 12 bases remaining between them. The CDR3 DNA reads TGTGCCAGCATCATTGTGGGGAAAGCTTTCTTT. As protein: CASIIVGKAFF. Drawing the rest from reference TRBV28 and TRBJ1-1, the complete variable domain is DVKVTQSSRYLVKRTGEKVFLECVQDMDHENMFWYRQDPGLGLRLIYFSYDVKMKEKGDIPEGYSVSREKKERFSLILESASTNQTSMYLCASIIVGKAFFGQGTRLTVV.

This clonotype has ten or more counts. The CDR3 DNA follows: TGTGCCAGCAGTGATACCGGGTACACCGGGGAGCTGTTTTTT. It codes for CASSDTGYTGELFF. The chain joins TRBV6-1 to TRBJ2-2; no definite D call. Germline assignment: CDR1 MNHNS and CDR2 SASEGT. The CDR3 runs to 14 residues. The germline V and J ends were trimmed by 3 bases and 3 bases, with 8 bases remaining between them.

This rearrangement joins TRBV2 to TRBJ1-5; 7 bases map to TRBD1. Germline lookup yields CDR1 SNHLY and CDR2 FYNNEI. V shed 3 bases and J 8 bases; nucleotides not matched to a gene: 10. This CDR3 has 15 residues. The CDR3, as DNA: TGTGCCAGCAGTGACGCGACAGGGATTTATAAGCCCCAGCATTTT. Encoded protein: CASSDATGIYKPQHF.

This clonotype was seen a few times. The chain has TRBV20-1 and TRBJ2-7; no clear D gene. The CDR3 is made up of 14 amino acids. CDR1 is DFQATT, CDR2 SNEGSKA, per germline (reference sequence). V dropped 2 bases and J dropped 0 bases, with 11 bases sitting between them. The DNA for the CDR3 is TGCAGTGCTAGACGGACGGCGAGCTCCTACGAGCAGTACTTC. As protein: CSARRTASSYEQYF.